This T cell receptor (beta chain) comes out of a study of vaccination and CD4 T cells after COVID-19. By frequency in the sample, this clonotype is hyperexpanded. What it recognizes is unknown. The treatment was: approximately nine-day PBMC culture with coronavirus spike peptide pools or control peptides (ViraFEST assay). Sequencing of the DNA from cultured CD4+ T cells was carried out with the Oncomine TCR Beta short-read assay. TCRdb re-called the PCR reads with MiXCR, one entry per CDR3 protein. Of several thousand distinct CDR3 sequences in the sample, about a fifth are singletons; the top ten hold roughly 51%. The material was CD4+ T cells from blood, cultured in vitro, obtained after SARS-CoV-2 vaccination. The sequence came from a human donor who had recovered from COVID-19.

CDR3 residues: CSAKTSGKYEQYF. DNA of the CDR3: TGCAGTGCTAAGACTAGCGGGAAATACGAGCAGTACTTC. The chain is built from TRBV20-1 and TRBJ2-7; 11 nucleotides match TRBD2. Per the germline V gene, CDR1 is DFQATT and CDR2 is SNEGSKA (reference sequence). This CDR3 has 13 amino acids. V gave up 4 bases and J gave up 4 bases; unmatched junction bases: 3.